A selection of T cell receptor beta chains follows, all from one sample in a study of T cell repertoires in cytomegalovirus infection. TCRdb called the reads again in MiXCR, with one record for every CDR3 protein. The sample records approximately 71,000 distinct CDR3 sequences, about 4.2% being singletons. The sequenced sample consisted of PBMCs. The receptors stem from a human donor in good health (CMV status not recorded). Some clones in this sample may be carry-over from other donors' samples. Both conserved end residues are part of each CDR3. The D gene is left open where the match is weak. Size is stated for part of the rows, as once, few or many counts, or as a class when the clone is expanded.

>-|TRBJ1-1|TRBV7-9|many
CASSLGDMNTEAFF
TGTGCCAGCAGCCTCGGAGACATGAACACTGAAGCTTTCTTT
>-|TRBJ1-4|TRBV7-6|many
CASSLASTAYNEKLFF
TGTGCCAGCAGCTTAGCCTCGACAGCCTATAATGAAAAACTGTTTTTT
>-|TRBJ2-5|TRBV7-7|many
CASSLFLSGSETQYF
TGTGCTAGCAGCTTGTTTTTGTCGGGGTCGGAGACCCAGTACTTC
>TRBD2|TRBJ2-3|TRBV28|many
CASWTGLAGRTDTQYF
TGTGCCAGTTGGACAGGACTAGCGGGGAGGACAGATACGCAGTATTTT
>-|TRBJ2-7|TRBV20-1|many
CSAYGTDVEQYF
TGCAGTGCTTACGGGACTGATGTCGAGCAGTACTTC
>TRBD1|TRBJ2-3|TRBV7-2|many
CASSIDRGHTDTQYF
TGTGCCAGCAGCATAGACAGGGGGCACACAGATACGCAGTATTTT
>TRBD2|TRBJ2-3|TRBV6-5|many
CASSEVAGGADTQYF
TGTGCCAGCAGTGAAGTAGCGGGGGGCGCAGATACGCAGTATTTT
>-|TRBJ2-3|TRBV28|many
CASSLGGVDTQYF
TGTGCCAGCAGTTTAGGGGGAGTAGATACGCAGTATTTT
>TRBD2|TRBJ2-2|TRBV7-2|many
CASSLDSGGGELFF
TGTGCCAGCAGCTTAGACTCGGGAGGCGGGGAGCTGTTTTTT
>-|TRBJ2-1|TRBV7-2|-
CASSLRPRGAYNEQFF
TGTGCCAGCAGCTTACGCCCCAGGGGCGCCTACAATGAGCAGTTCTTC
>-|TRBJ2-5|TRBV2|many
CASSEATTSRQETQYF
TGTGCCAGCAGTGAAGCGACAACTAGCAGACAAGAGACCCAGTACTTC
>-|TRBJ1-1|TRBV7-6|many
CASSLAGVSGEMSTEAFF
TGTGCCAGCAGCTTAGCCGGGGTATCAGGGGAGATGAGTACTGAAGCTTTCTTT